This T cell receptor beta chain was obtained from a study of T cell responses to AZD1222 COVID-19 vaccine (dated by TCRdb to the early 2020s). Context from the whole study: A total of just over 230 trial participants underwent TCR sequencing, of whom more than 200 had received two doses of AZD1222 and 26 had received two doses of the MenACWY control vaccine. Trial participants were enrolled into age subgroups of 18-55, 56-69 and 70-plus years, which contained about 150, 28 and 57 TCR-sequenced participants, respectively. General study outcomes and caveats: In the small 56-69-year group, the increase in depth fell short of significance, most likely because of low power. Conclusions about previously exposed vaccinees were limited because only six AZD1222 recipients were SARS-CoV-2 seropositive at baseline. The vaccine-associated CD4 TCRs covered the entire spike protein, and the dominant responses fell in regions 160-218 and 743-854. No day 14 peak-response samples were available, so repertoires were characterized only after the peak T cell response. Reportedly, almost half of the unique spike-specific TCRs recognized epitopes lying outside the regions that are mutated in the B.1.351 and B.1.1.7 variants. Participants were mostly white British, with more females than males. The authors suggested clonal diversity may have been underestimated. A significant rise in spike-specific TCR breadth and depth was observed after two AZD1222 doses relative to day 0 and relative to MenACWY recipients.

Comment on this clone: Its antigen remains unidentified. Within one base of it there is no much larger clone, and no base qualities were kept.

The CDR3 regions of human TCRbeta chains were analyzed by immunosequencing. The paper's data handling went like this. TCRs in the repertoires were compared against a reference library of SARS-CoV-2-specific TCRs that had been generated with the MIRA antigen-specificity platform. Breadth meant the fraction of unique TCRs that were SARS-CoV-2-associated, whereas depth meant the fraction of total T cells that were SARS-CoV-2-associated. Using the MIRA data, each spike-specific TCR was mapped to the spike region that the TCR reacts to and placed in a CD4 or CD8 class. Log10-transformed breadth and depth values were compared by one-way ANOVA with Sidak's multiple comparisons tests. TCRdb retrieved this table from immuneACCESS and kept in-frame rearrangements only. Not all clones are present; in checked studies, unresolved V genes account for under half, and no reason is known for the remainder. V, J and clone size are taken as reported in that table, and D and trimming were inferred from the DNA itself. Present in this sample are about 130,000 clones, 85% of which were seen just once. The biggest ten clones account for 6.5% to 8.5% of the sample.

Based on the germline V gene (reference sequence), the CDR1 and CDR2 sequences are LGHDT and YNNKEL. Trimming removed 3 bases from V and 5 bases from J, leaving 13 bases between the germline ends. The CDR3 starts with the cysteine, ends with the phenylalanine, and has 15 residues. Only CDR3 DNA is held: 45 bases, read in frame from base 1. The time point tag for this specimen amounts to: about 28 days (+/-7) after the second vaccine dose. What the treatment or condition label conveys for this sample: meningococcal conjugate vaccine given as trial control. Vaccinee samples were obtained from the UK trials COV001 and COV002, which included a single-blind randomized controlled phase 2/3 trial of AZD1222 (ChAdOx1 nCoV-19) in healthy adults. For TCRbeta chain sequencing, PBMC samples were collected from trial participants at day 0 and at day 28 after the second dose.

The chain uses TRBV3-1 (or the pseudogene TRBV3-2) and TRBJ1-4; the D gene identity is not certain. The source is an adult who received the MenACWY meningococcal vaccine as a control. The sample here was peripheral blood, taken 28 days after the second dose of the MenACWY control vaccine. In nucleotide form, the sequence is TGTGCCAGCAGCCAGACTGGGGTGGGGAATGAAAAACTGTTTTTT. Translated, it gives CASSQTGVGNEKLFF.